These 27 T cell receptor beta chains were all obtained from the same sample, sequenced in a study of shared clonotypes between healthy human individuals. Profiled with immunoSEQ multiplex PCR; TCRdb holds only in-frame clones, not every one. The sample lists roughly 1,800,000 clones, about 95% occurring once. Positive CCR7 selection of CD45RO-negative cells yielded the naive CD8 cells, and terminally differentiated effector memory CD45RA+ cells were excluded. The specimen was naive CD8+ T cells sorted from blood. The receptors were gathered from a man aged 18 to 29 in good health.

This sequence joins TRBV6-5 and TRBJ1-1; 8 bases match TRBD1. Germline lookup yields CDR1 MNHEY and CDR2 SVGAGI. This CDR3 region has 14 residues. V lost 5 bases, J lost 3 bases, and 5 bases stayed unmatched. The CDR3 loop is CASSEQGEYTEAFF. For the CDR3, the DNA is TGTGCCAGCAGTGAACAGGGGGAGTACACTGAAGCTTTCTTT.

CDR3 in amino acids: CASSYRGYSYEQYF. The CDR3 DNA reads as TGTGCCAGCAGTTACAGGGGTTACTCCTACGAGCAGTACTTC. This chain links TRBV6-5 with TRBJ2-7, with TRBD1 as a possible D gene (5 bases). V was trimmed by 2 bases and J by 0 bases, leaving 8 bases between them. Per germline, CDR1 MNHEY and CDR2 SVGAGI. The CDR3 has 14 amino acids.

V is TRBV29-1 and J is TRBJ1-1; TRBD1 is a possible D gene (6 bases). The germline V and J ends were trimmed by 2 bases and 4 bases, with 14 bases remaining between them. The germline V gene encodes CDR1 SQVTM and CDR2 ANQGSEA. The CDR3 extends over 14 amino acids. The CDR3, as DNA: TGCAGCGTTGAATGGAGGGACACCGTCACTGAAGCTTTCTTT. Amino acids: CSVEWRDTVTEAFF.

The chain recombines TRBV7-9 with TRBJ2-1, with 9 bases aligning to TRBD2. The CDR3 extends over 19 amino acids. The V gene's germline CDR1 is SEHNR and CDR2 FQNEAQ (reference sequence). V trimming: 5 bases; J trimming: 2 bases; junction bases outside the gene matches: 16. For the CDR3, the DNA is TGTGCCAGCAGCCGTCGGCGGGAGGGCCCTCGGGAGGCCTACAATGAGCAGTTCTTC. Protein: CASSRRREGPREAYNEQFF.

The chain employs TRBV6-6 and TRBJ1-6; the D gene is possibly TRBD1 (5 bases). Germline V gene lookup returns CDR1 MNHNY and CDR2 SVGAGI (reference sequence). Deletions cut 0 bases from V and 7 bases from J, with 10 bases between. The CDR3 consists of 15 residues. CDR3 sequence reads: CASSYSARANSPLHF. CDR3 bases: TGTGCCAGCAGTTACTCAGCCAGGGCCAATTCACCCCTCCACTTT.

In DNA, the CDR3 is TGTGCCAGCAGTTTCGGAGGGGTAGGTCACTATGGCTACACCTTC. Translated: CASSFGGVGHYGYTF. The chain carries TRBV28 and TRBJ1-2; possible D gene TRBD1, 5 bases. This CDR3 is built from 15 residues. Germline-derived CDR1 and CDR2 are MDHEN and SYDVKM. V lost 3 bases, J lost 3 bases, and 14 bases lay in between.

This rearrangement joins TRBV7-9 to TRBJ2-2; a weak D match, TRBD1 (6 bases). This CDR3 contains 15 residues. In germline, CDR1 is SEHNR, CDR2 FQNEAQ (reference sequence). Trimming pared 4 bases from V and 6 bases from J, leaving 15 bases between. This CDR3 reads CASSSTGMAAGELFF. CDR3 sequence (DNA): TGTGCCAGCAGCTCGACAGGAATGGCAGCCGGGGAGCTGTTTTTT.

CDR3 amino acids: CASSLSVGTYEQYF. Here the CDR3 DNA reads TGTGCCAGCAGCTTGTCGGTGGGGACCTACGAGCAGTACTTC. The chain couples TRBV5-5 to TRBJ2-7; D is unresolved. Looked up from germline, CDR1 is SGHKS and CDR2 is YYEKEE (reference sequence). Deletions cut 1 base from V and 2 bases from J, with 10 bases between. The CDR3 has 14 amino acids.

CDR3 sequence reads: CASSSLAGYNEQFF. CDR3 in DNA: TGTGCCAGTAGTTCTCTAGCGGGGTACAATGAGCAGTTCTTC. V and J are TRBV19 and TRBJ2-1; 9 nucleotides line up with TRBD2. CDR1 is LNHDA and CDR2 is SQIVND in the germline V gene (reference sequence). The CDR3 consists of 14 residues. V was clipped by 5 bases and J by 4 bases; unmatched bases: 3.

The chain links TRBV2 to TRBJ2-7, with TRBD1 matching 9 bases. This CDR3 spans 15 amino acids. CDR1 and CDR2 (germline): SNHLY, FYNNEI. V trimming: 1 base; J trimming: 2 bases; junction bases outside the gene matches: 3. The CDR3 DNA sequence: TGTGCCAGCAGTGAAGGGACAGGGGTAACCTACGAGCAGTACTTC. Translated: CASSEGTGVTYEQYF.

The table lists this clone with a count of one. The chain combines TRBV5-8 with TRBJ1-5, with D possibly being TRBD1 (5 bases). Trimming took 4 bases from V and 6 from J, leaving 17 bases between them. Germline V gene lookup returns CDR1 SGHTS and CDR2 YDEGEE. The length of the CDR3 is 15 residues. CDR3: CASSDRDGGFQPQHF. CDR3 DNA sequence: TGTGCCAGCAGCGACCGGGACGGAGGTTTTCAGCCCCAGCATTTT.

About this clone itself: This sample includes further DNA sequences coding for the same CDR3. V and J are TRBV27 and TRBJ2-7; D gene ambiguous. CDR1 MNHEY and CDR2 SMNVEV come from the germline V gene (reference sequence). With 3 bases removed from V and 1 base from J, the gap between germline ends came to 10 bases. The CDR3 is 14 residues long. CDR3 protein: CASSFTGGSYEQYF. CDR3 sequence (DNA): TGTGCCAGCAGTTTTACGGGCGGTTCCTACGAGCAGTACTTC.

The chain carries TRBV27 and TRBJ1-2; D perhaps matches TRBD1 (5 bases). The CDR3 runs 13 residues. Germline values: CDR1 MNHEY, CDR2 SMNVEV (reference sequence). V was clipped by 4 bases and J by 7 bases, with 13 bases between them. The CDR3 protein is CASSSTSRVGYTF. The CDR3 DNA is TGTGCCAGCAGTTCCACCAGCAGGGTTGGCTACACCTTC.

Comment on this clone: Other nucleotide sequences from this sample produce the same CDR3. The rearrangement uses TRBV30 and TRBJ2-3; no definite D call. This CDR3 is 14 amino acids long. V lost 0 bases to trimming and J lost 1 base, with 8 bases between them. Per the germline V gene, CDR1 is GTSNPN and CDR2 is SVGIG (reference sequence). Written as DNA, the CDR3 is TGTGCCTGGAGTGTATTGGTAGGCACAGATACGCAGTATTTT. It codes for CAWSVLVGTDTQYF.

V gene TRBV10-2 combines with J gene TRBJ1-2, with a tentative D call TRBD1 (5 bases). This CDR3 region has 13 residues. Germline-derived CDR1 and CDR2 are WSHSY and SAAADI. Trimming stripped 8 bases from V and 8 bases from J, with 18 bases between. This CDR3 is CASGGDYSRGYTF. The CDR3 bases are TGCGCCAGCGGGGGGGACTATTCGCGGGGCTACACCTTC.

This clone came up once. V usage is TRBV6-1 and J usage is TRBJ1-4; the D is unclear. CDR1 is MNHNS, CDR2 SASEGT, per germline. With 1 base removed from V and 8 bases from J, the gap between germline ends came to 11 bases. This CDR3 has 14 residues. The CDR3 loop is CASSEVTVAEKLFF. The CDR3 bases are TGTGCCAGCAGTGAAGTTACAGTTGCGGAAAAACTGTTTTTT.

The CDR3 sequence: CAWSGLAVEQFF. As DNA, the CDR3 is TGTGCCTGGAGTGGACTAGCGGTTGAGCAGTTCTTC. The chain employs TRBV30 and TRBJ2-1, with TRBD2 identical over 9 bases. CDR1 is GTSNPN, CDR2 SVGIG, per germline (reference sequence). The CDR3 runs 12 residues. The V segment lost 1 base and the J segment 9 bases; nucleotides outside the gene matches: 1.

The chain couples TRBV6-5 to TRBJ2-1; D is perhaps TRBD1 (5 bases). Trimming removed 10 bases from V and 5 bases from J, with 12 bases in between. In germline, CDR1 is MNHEY, CDR2 SVGAGI. CDR3 length: 12 amino acids. The CDR3 bases are TGTGCCACCCTATTACAGGACAATGAGCAGTTCTTC. Its protein is CATLLQDNEQFF.

The genes are TRBV7-9 and TRBJ2-7; D uncertain. This CDR3 region has 14 residues. V gave up 2 bases and J gave up 2 bases, with 10 bases separating them. Germline lookup yields CDR1 SEHNR and CDR2 FQNEAQ (reference sequence). CDR3 residues: CASSLYGPTYEQYF. DNA of the CDR3: TGTGCCAGCAGCTTATATGGACCTACCTACGAGCAGTACTTC. The full variable domain, with the rest looked up from reference TRBV7-9 and TRBJ2-7, is DTGVSQNPRHKITKRGQNVTFRCDPISEHNRLYWYRQTLGQGPEFLTYFQNEAQLEKSRLLSDRFSAERPKGSFSTLEIQRTEQGDSAMYLCASSLYGPTYEQYFGPGTRLTVT.

The V and J genes are TRBV27 and TRBJ1-4, with TRBD1 as a possible D gene (5 bases). The germline gives CDR1 MNHEY, CDR2 SMNVEV (reference sequence). V lost 5 bases to trimming and J lost 6 bases, with 16 bases between them. This CDR3 has 15 residues. The CDR3 DNA reads as TGTGCCAGCAGTCCCACCGGGGGTCGGGATGAAAAACTGTTTTTT. As protein: CASSPTGGRDEKLFF. Filled out from reference TRBV27 and TRBJ1-4, the complete variable domain reads EAQVTQNPRYLITVTGKKLTVTCSQNMNHEYMSWYRQDPGLGLRQIYYSMNVEVTDKGDVPEGYKVSRKEKRNFPLILESPSPNQTSLYFCASSPTGGRDEKLFFGSGTQLSVL.

This rearrangement joins TRBV15 to TRBJ2-6, with unresolved D. CDR3 length equals 15 residues. The V gene's germline CDR1 is LNHNV and CDR2 YYDKDF (reference sequence). The V end lost 3 bases, the J end lost 0 bases, and 6 bases lay between the germline ends. The CDR3 DNA reads TGTGCCACCAGCAGGCTGGGCTCTGGGGCCAACGTCCTGACTTTC. Translation: CATSRLGSGANVLTF.

The chain recombines TRBV6-5 with TRBJ1-1; D call uncertain. This CDR3 contains 11 residues. Trimming took 6 bases from V and 9 from J, leaving 11 bases between them. CDR1 and CDR2 (germline): MNHEY, SVGAGI. CDR3 coding DNA: TGTGCCAGCAGAACGGACGGGAAAGCTTTCTTT. It codes for CASRTDGKAFF.

A single count supports this clone. J is TRBJ1-1 and V is TRBV29-1; 11 bases are a match to TRBD1. Trimming removed 3 bases from V and 4 bases from J; junction bases left unmatched: 4. The CDR3 loop spans 14 amino acids. In germline, CDR1 is SQVTM, CDR2 ANQGSEA. CDR3 sequence: CSVDTGTGGTEAFF. The CDR3 DNA sequence: TGCAGCGTTGACACCGGGACAGGGGGCACTGAAGCTTTCTTT.

The chain links TRBV30 to TRBJ2-7; D call uncertain. The germline V gene encodes CDR1 GTSNPN and CDR2 SVGIG (reference sequence). CDR3 length equals 12 residues. The V end was cut by 4 bases, the J end by 2 bases, with 9 bases between. CDR3 sequence reads: CAWIGSPYEQYF. The CDR3 bases are TGTGCCTGGATCGGCAGTCCCTACGAGCAGTACTTC.

This sequence joins TRBV27 and TRBJ2-7; D unresolved. The V end was cut by 1 base, the J end by 0 bases, with 13 bases between. This CDR3 is 16 amino acids long. The germline CDR1 and CDR2 sequences are MNHEY and SMNVEV (reference sequence). Here the CDR3 DNA reads TGTGCCAGCAGTTTATACGGGCTAACCTCCTCCTACGAGCAGTACTTC. Translation: CASSLYGLTSSYEQYF.

This clone occurred once. The chain joins TRBV6-6 to TRBJ1-5; D may be TRBD1 (5 bases). The V gene lost 5 bases and the J gene lost 2 bases, with 13 bases spanning the gap. This CDR3 spans 15 amino acids. The V gene's germline CDR1 is MNHNY and CDR2 SVGAGI (reference sequence). The CDR3 DNA reads as TGTGCCAGCAGTGCCCGGGACGAGGGCAATCAGCCCCAGCATTTT. Amino acids: CASSARDEGNQPQHF.

V usage is TRBV13 and J usage is TRBJ2-7, with D hard to call. Germline V gene lookup returns CDR1 PRHDT and CDR2 FYEKMQ (reference sequence). The CDR3 length is 14 residues. V was trimmed by 0 bases and J by 6 bases, leaving 12 bases between them. In DNA form, the CDR3 reads TGTGCCAGCAGCTTAGGGCAGACTCCGGGCGAGCAGTACTTC. This codes for CASSLGQTPGEQYF.